The 2 T cell receptor beta chains reported below all come from one sample, sequenced in a study of OX40 agonist ivuxolimab in advanced cancers. Produced via immunoSEQ multiplex PCR; TCRdb's table is partial and in-frame only. The table shows fewer than 55,000 clones, with roughly four fifths occurring only once. Sequencing was performed on CD4+ or CD8+ T cells sorted from blood, taken in a trial of the OX40 agonist ivuxolimab. Receptors originate from an adult with an advanced solid tumor such as melanoma, head and neck, liver or kidney cancer.

The chain combines TRBV19 with TRBJ2-2; D unresolved. There are 17 residues in the CDR3. V lost 3 bases and J lost 1, with 15 bases in between. CDR1 and CDR2 from the germline V gene are LNHDA and SQIVND (reference sequence). CDR3 sequence: CASSITPSRRNTGELFF. The CDR3 DNA sequence: TGTGCCAGTAGTATTACTCCCTCTAGGAGGAACACCGGGGAGCTGTTTTTT.

V is TRBV28 and J is TRBJ2-3; either TRBD1 or TRBD2 may supply D (5 bases each). The length of the CDR3 is 15 residues. Germline CDR1 and CDR2: MDHEN and SYDVKM. V lost 6 bases and J 3 bases, leaving 16 bases between the germline ends. CDR3 DNA sequence: TGTGCCAGCAGCCCCCGGGTGAGGGGTACAGATACGCAGTATTTT. It codes for CASSPRVRGTDTQYF.